The entry that follows covers one TCR beta chain sequence. Looked up from germline, CDR1 is MNHNY and CDR2 is SVGAGI (reference sequence). V dropped 5 bases and J dropped 4 bases, with 8 bases sitting between them. The CDR3 extends over 13 amino acids. Methods used by the authors: Reference gene primer amplification yielded estimated nucleated cell counts. The table came from immunoSEQ multiplex PCR; TCRdb's copy has only in-frame clones and leaves some out. V, J and clone size reflect that table, while D and trimming were determined from the DNA. This sample carries about 220,000 clones, 82% of them seen once, and the ten largest clones take about 3.7%. This entry is derived from a study of blood T cell repertoires in COVID-19.

Sequencing used PBMCs or T cells enriched from blood (not recorded which). The chain carries TRBV6-6 and TRBJ2-2, with D hard to call. The receptor comes from a woman aged 55-70 years who had recovered from COVID-19. For the CDR3, the DNA is TGTGCCAGCAGTGAGACTGTCACCGGGGAGCTGTTTTTT. Its translation is CASSETVTGELFF.